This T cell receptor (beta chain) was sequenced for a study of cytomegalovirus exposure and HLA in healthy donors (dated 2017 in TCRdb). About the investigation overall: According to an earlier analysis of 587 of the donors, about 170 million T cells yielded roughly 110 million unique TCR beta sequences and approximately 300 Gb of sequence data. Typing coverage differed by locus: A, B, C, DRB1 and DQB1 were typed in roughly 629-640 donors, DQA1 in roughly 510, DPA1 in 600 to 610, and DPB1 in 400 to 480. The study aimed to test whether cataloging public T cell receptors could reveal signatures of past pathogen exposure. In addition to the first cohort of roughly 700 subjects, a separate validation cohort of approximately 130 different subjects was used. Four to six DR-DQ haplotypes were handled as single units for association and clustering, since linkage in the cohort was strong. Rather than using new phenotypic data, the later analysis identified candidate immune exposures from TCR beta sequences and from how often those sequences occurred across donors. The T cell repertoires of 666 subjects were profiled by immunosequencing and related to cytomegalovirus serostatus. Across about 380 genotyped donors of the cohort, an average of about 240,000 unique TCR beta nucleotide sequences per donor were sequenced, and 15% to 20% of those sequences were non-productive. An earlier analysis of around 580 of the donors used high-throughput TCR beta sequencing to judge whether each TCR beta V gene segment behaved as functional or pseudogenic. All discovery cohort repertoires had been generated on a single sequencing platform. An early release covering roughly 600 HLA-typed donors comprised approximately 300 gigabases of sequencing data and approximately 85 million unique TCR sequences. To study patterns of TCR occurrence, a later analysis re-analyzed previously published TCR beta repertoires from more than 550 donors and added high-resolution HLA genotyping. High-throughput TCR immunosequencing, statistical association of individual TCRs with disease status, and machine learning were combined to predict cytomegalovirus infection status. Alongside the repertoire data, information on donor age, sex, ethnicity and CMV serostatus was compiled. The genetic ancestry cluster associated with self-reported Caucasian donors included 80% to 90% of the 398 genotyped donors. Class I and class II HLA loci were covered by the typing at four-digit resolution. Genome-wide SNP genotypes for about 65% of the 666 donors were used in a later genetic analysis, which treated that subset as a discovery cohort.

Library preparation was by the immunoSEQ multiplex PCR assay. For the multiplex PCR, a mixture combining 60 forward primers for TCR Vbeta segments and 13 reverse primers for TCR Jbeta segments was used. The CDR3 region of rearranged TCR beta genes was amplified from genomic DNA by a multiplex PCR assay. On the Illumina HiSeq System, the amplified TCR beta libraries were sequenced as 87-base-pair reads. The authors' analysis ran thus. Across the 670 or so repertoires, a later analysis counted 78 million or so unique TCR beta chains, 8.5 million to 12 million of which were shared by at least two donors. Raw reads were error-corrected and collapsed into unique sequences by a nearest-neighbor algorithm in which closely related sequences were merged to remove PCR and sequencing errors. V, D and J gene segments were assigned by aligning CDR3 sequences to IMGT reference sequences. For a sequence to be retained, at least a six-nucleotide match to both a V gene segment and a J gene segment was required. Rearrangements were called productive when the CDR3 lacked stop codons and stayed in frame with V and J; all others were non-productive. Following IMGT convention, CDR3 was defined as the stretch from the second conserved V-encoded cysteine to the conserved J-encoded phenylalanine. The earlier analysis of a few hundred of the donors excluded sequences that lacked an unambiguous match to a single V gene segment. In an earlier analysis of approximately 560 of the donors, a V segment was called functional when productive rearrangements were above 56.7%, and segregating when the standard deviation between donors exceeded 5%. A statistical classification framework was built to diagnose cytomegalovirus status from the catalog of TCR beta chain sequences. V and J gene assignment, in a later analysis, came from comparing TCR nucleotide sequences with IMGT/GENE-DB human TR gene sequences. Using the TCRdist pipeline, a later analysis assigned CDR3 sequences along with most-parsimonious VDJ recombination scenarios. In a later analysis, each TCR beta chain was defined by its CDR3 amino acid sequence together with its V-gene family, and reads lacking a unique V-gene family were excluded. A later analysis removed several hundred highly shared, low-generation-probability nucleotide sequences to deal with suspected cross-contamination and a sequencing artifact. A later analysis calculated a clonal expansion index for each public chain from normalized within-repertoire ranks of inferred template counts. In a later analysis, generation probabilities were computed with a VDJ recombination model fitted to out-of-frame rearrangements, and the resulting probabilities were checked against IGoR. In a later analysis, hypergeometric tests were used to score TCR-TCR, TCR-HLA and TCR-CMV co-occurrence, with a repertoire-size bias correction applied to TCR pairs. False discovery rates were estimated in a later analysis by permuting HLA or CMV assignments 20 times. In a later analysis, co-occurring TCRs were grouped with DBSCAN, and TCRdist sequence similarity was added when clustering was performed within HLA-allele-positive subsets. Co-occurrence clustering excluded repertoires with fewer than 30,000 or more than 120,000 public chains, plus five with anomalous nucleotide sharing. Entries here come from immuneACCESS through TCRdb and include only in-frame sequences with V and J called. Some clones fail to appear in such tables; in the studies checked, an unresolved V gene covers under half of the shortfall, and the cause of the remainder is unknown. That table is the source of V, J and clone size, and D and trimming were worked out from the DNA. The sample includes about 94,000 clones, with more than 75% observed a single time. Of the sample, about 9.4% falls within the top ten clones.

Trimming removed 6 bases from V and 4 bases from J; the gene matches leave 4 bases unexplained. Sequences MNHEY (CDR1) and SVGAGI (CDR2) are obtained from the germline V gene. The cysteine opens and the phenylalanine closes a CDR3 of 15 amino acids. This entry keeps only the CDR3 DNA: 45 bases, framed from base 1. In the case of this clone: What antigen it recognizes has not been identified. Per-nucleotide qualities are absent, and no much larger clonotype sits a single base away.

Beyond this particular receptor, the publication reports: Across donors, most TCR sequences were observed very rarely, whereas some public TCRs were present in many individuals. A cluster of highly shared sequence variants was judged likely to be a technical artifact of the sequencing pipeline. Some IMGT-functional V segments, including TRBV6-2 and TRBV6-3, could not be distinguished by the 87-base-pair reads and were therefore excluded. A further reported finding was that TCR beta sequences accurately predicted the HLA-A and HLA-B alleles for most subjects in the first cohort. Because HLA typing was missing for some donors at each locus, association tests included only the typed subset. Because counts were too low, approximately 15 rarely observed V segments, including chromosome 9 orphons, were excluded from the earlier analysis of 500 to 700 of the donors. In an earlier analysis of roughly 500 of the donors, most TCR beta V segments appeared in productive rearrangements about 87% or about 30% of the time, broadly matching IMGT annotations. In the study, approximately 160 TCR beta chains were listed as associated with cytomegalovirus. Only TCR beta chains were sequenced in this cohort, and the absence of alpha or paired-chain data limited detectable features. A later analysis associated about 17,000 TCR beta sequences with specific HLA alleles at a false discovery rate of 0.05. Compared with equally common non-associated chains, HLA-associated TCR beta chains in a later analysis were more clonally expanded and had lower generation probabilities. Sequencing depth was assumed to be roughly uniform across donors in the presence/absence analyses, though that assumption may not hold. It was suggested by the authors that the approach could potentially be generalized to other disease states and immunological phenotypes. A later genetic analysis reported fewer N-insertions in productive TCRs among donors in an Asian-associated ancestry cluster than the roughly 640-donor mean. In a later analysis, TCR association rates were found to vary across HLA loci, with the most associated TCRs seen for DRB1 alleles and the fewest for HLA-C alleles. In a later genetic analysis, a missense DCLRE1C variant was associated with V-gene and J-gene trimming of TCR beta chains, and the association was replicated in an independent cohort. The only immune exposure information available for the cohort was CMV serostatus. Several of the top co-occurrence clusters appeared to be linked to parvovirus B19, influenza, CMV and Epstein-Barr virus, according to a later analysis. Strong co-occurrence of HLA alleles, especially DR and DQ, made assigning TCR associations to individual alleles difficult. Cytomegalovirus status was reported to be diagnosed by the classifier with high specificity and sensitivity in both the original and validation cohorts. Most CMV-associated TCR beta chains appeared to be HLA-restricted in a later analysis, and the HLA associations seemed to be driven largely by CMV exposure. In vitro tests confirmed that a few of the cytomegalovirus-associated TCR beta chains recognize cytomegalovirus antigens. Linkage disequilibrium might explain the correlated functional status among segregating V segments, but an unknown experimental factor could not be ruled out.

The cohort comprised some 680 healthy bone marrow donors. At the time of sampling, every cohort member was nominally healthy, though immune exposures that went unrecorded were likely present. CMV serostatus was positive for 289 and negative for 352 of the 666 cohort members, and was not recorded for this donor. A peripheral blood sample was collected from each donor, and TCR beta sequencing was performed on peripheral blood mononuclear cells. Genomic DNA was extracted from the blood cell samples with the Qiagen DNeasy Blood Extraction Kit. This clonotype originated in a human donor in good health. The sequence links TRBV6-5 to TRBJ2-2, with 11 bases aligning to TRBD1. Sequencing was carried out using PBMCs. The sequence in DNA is TGTGCCAGCAGAAAGGACAGGGGGCTCACCGGGGAGCTGTTTTTT. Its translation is CASRKDRGLTGELFF.